The entry below gives a single TCR beta chain sequence along with its context. Antigen specificity is unknown. Those who donated, Caucasian adults without exception, all lived in Nashville, Tennessee. These data originate in a study of shared clonotypes between healthy human individuals. Notes on the study in general: Some naive CD4 clonotypes, roughly 4.7%, turned up in common across a few donors.

Germline assignment: CDR1 SGHRS and CDR2 YFSETQ. J was trimmed by 5 bases and V by 4 bases; bases with no gene match: 7. This CDR3 is 14 amino acids long. Samples underwent the assay at deep level. Several immunoSEQ plates held equal portions of the genomic DNA taken from each subset. Only in-frame clones appear in the TCRdb table, and some are missing; sequencing was by immunoSEQ multiplex PCR. The sample lists 2 million to 2.5 million clones; 90% to 96% were seen once. This clonotype originated in a man between 18 and 29 years old in good health. This rearrangement joins TRBV5-1 to TRBJ2-5; 8 nucleotides line up with TRBD2. The sequenced material came from naive CD4+ T cells sorted from blood. Subset in this sample: CD45RA+ positively selected. CDR3 sequence reads: CASSPGLVPETQYF. The DNA of the CDR3 is TGCGCCAGCAGCCCGGGACTAGTACCGGAGACCCAGTACTTC.